Listed here is a single T cell receptor beta chain. No antigen is known for it. The data are from a study of CXCR3-negative and CXCR3-positive naive CD8 T cells. Study-wide findings and caveats: Most assays were run on fresh PBMCs (CXCR3 expression partially decreased after cryopreservation). Diversity proved comparably high across both naive subsets and much lower in memory CD8+ cells. CXCR3-positive naive cells had more hydrophobic TRB CDR3s than CXCR3-negative naive cells.

Libraries of TRB cDNA were made by 5' RACE and carried UMIs. TCRdb re-called the 5' RACE reads; one entry per CDR3 protein, DNA not given. Recorded here are 50,000 to 65,000 distinct CDR3 sequences; the top ten clones represent 0.8%. Germline V gene sequence: CDR1 LGHNA, CDR2 YSLEER. The CDR3 contains 16 residues. Naive CD8+ T cells had a CD45RO-CCR7+CD27+CD95- phenotype. The V call is TRBV4-3, the J call TRBJ1-1; TCRdb lists TRBD1, though no DNA is available to test this call. This TCR was sampled from a human donor in good health. Some clones in this sample may be carry-over from other donors' samples. Sequencing used naive CXCR3+ CD8+ T cells from blood. Subset reported: CD45RO-CCR7+CD27+CD95- naive CD8+ T cells expressing CXCR3 (TNR3+). CDR3 loop: CASSQVLLQGDTEAFF.